The 25 T cell receptor beta chains given below trace back to one sample, sequenced in a study of blood T cell dynamics during melanoma immunotherapy. Specified time point: week 3, after first cycle of checkpoint inhibitor. The protocol was immunoSEQ multiplex PCR, while the TCRdb copy is restricted to in-frame clones and leaves out a portion. The repertoire consists of some 4,700 clones, with more than 60% occurring once and the leading ten covering approximately 55%. The sequencing here drew on blood, taken from a patient treated with checkpoint blockade. The receptors come from a human donor with melanoma.

The chain links TRBV6-5 to TRBJ1-1; D is undetermined. CDR3 length equals 15 residues. Per the germline V gene, CDR1 is MNHEY and CDR2 is SVGAGI. V lost 5 bases, J lost 2 bases, and 15 bases lay in between. The CDR3 nucleotides are TGTGCCAGCAGTCCCCGAGCAGTGTCAAACACTGAAGCTTTCTTT. Residues: CASSPRAVSNTEAFF.

V gene TRBV6-5 combines with J gene TRBJ1-2; TRBD1 agrees at 10 bases. Germline V gene sequence: CDR1 MNHEY, CDR2 SVGAGI. The CDR3 runs to 14 residues. V trimming: 6 bases; J trimming: 5 bases; junction bases outside the gene matches: 6. This CDR3 is CASSLGTGAYGYTF. DNA for the CDR3: TGTGCCAGCAGCCTAGGGACAGGGGCTTATGGCTACACCTTC.

This chain links TRBV7-2 with TRBJ2-5; 11 nucleotides align to TRBD2. Germline V CDR1 and CDR2: SGHTA, FQGNSA. The V and J ends lost 5 bases and 1 base, in that order; junction bases with no gene match: 6. This CDR3 has 16 residues. The CDR3 region is CASSPSSGGSQETQYF. The CDR3 nucleotides are TGTGCCAGCAGCCCGTCTAGCGGGGGGTCCCAAGAGACCCAGTACTTC.

The V and J genes are TRBV5-1 and TRBJ1-1; possibly TRBD1 for D (6 bases). Trimming removed 4 bases from V and 8 bases from J, with 18 bases in between. Germline V gene sequence: CDR1 SGHRS, CDR2 YFSETQ. This CDR3 is 14 amino acids long. CDR3 nucleotides: TGCGCCAGCAGCCCCGAAGGGGGGCCCGGGGAAGCTTTCTTT. Its protein is CASSPEGGPGEAFF.

This clone was seen only once. This rearrangement joins TRBV5-4 to TRBJ2-5; D may correspond to TRBD1 or TRBD2 (6 bases each). CDR3 length: 16 residues. The ends were cut back, 4 bases at V and 5 bases at J, with 21 bases in the middle. In germline, CDR1 is SGHNT, CDR2 YYREEE (reference sequence). The CDR3 sequence is CASSIRDTGGRETQYF. In nucleotides, the CDR3 is TGTGCCAGCAGCATCCGGGACACCGGGGGCAGGGAGACCCAGTACTTC.

The J gene is TRBJ2-7, the V gene TRBV5-6; weak D call: TRBD2 (5 bases). The CDR3 covers 14 residues. The germline V gene has CDR1 SGHDT and CDR2 YYEEEE. The V gene lost 2 bases and the J gene lost 2 bases, with 11 bases spanning the gap. The CDR3 coding sequence is TGTGCCAGCAGCTTAACGGGGTATCCCTACGAGCAGTACTTC. Amino acid sequence: CASSLTGYPYEQYF.

The V gene is TRBV7-2, the J gene TRBJ2-7; TRBD1 might be the D (6 bases). V lost 1 base, J lost 4 bases, and 8 bases lay in between. CDR3 size: 13 residues. In germline, CDR1 is SGHTA, CDR2 FQGNSA. CDR3 loop: CASSLDGQYEQYF. The DNA of the CDR3 is TGTGCCAGCAGCTTAGACGGACAGTACGAGCAGTACTTC.

The V gene is TRBV10-2, the J gene TRBJ2-7, with D possibly being TRBD2 (5 bases). CDR3 length: 14 amino acids. V was trimmed by 4 bases and J by 7 bases, leaving 17 bases between them. The germline V gene encodes CDR1 WSHSY and CDR2 SAAADI. In DNA form, the CDR3 reads TGCGCCAGCAGTGGCCCGGACTTCTGGATGGAGCAGTACTTC. It is translated as CASSGPDFWMEQYF.

The chain links TRBV4-3 to TRBJ2-1; a weak D match, TRBD2 (5 bases). V lost 1 base and J lost 8, with 18 bases in between. The CDR3 has 16 residues. CDR1 is LGHNA, CDR2 YSLEER, per germline. The CDR3 DNA follows: TGCGCCAGCAGCCAAGGACTAAGCGGAGGCTTCGATGAGCAGTTCTTC. This sequence encodes CASSQGLSGGFDEQFF.

This clone was observed a handful of times. V is TRBV7-2 and J is TRBJ2-2; D might be TRBD2 (8 bases). Per the germline V gene, CDR1 is SGHTA and CDR2 is FQGNSA. The CDR3 runs 19 residues. The V gene lost 7 bases and the J gene lost 7 bases, with 31 bases spanning the gap. The DNA of the CDR3 is TGTGCCAGCACCCCTCCCATACGCGGGGGGCCACCAGGGGGCGGGGAGCTGTTTTTT. Its protein product is CASTPPIRGGPPGGGELFF.

J is TRBJ1-1 and V is TRBV5-1; TRBD1 matches 12 bases. This CDR3 has 16 amino acids. Germline lookup yields CDR1 SGHRS and CDR2 YFSETQ. J was trimmed by 3 bases and V by 5 bases; bases with no gene match: 8. In DNA, the CDR3 is TGCGCCAGCAGTCCCGGGACAGGGGGCCGGGACACTGAAGCTTTCTTT. Its translation: CASSPGTGGRDTEAFF.

The CDR3 nucleotides read TGCGCCAGCAGCCAAGATGGCCCAGGCAGCTCCTACAATGAGCAGTTCTTC. As protein: CASSQDGPGSSYNEQFF. The chain is built from TRBV4-1 and TRBJ2-1; D call uncertain. The CDR3 is 17 amino acids. From germline, CDR1 is MGHRA and CDR2 YSYEKL. Trimming removed 0 bases at V and 0 bases at J, with 12 bases between.

The chain uses TRBV11-3 and TRBJ2-1; 10 nucleotides line up with TRBD1. V was pared by 5 bases and J by 6 bases, with 7 bases of the junction left unmatched. The CDR3 totals 15 residues. Germline lookup yields CDR1 SGHNT and CDR2 YENEEA. Here the CDR3 DNA reads TGTGCCAGCAGCACCTCCCGGGACAGGGGCAATGAGCAGTTCTTC. This gives the protein CASSTSRDRGNEQFF. Drawing the rest from reference TRBV11-3 and TRBJ2-1, the complete variable domain is EAGVVQSPRYKIIEKKQPVAFWCNPISGHNTLYWYLQNLGQGPELLIRYENEEAVDDSQLPKDRFSAERLKGVDSTLKIQPAELGDSAVYLCASSTSRDRGNEQFFGPGTRLTVL.

The V call is TRBV19, the J call TRBJ1-2; D remains ambiguous. There are 15 residues in the CDR3. V was cut by 0 bases and J by 6 bases, with 14 bases left in between. The germline V gene has CDR1 LNHDA and CDR2 SQIVND (reference sequence). CDR3 coding DNA: TGTGCCAGTAGTATAGATCTGGAGGGAGAGGATGGCTACACCTTC. Translation: CASSIDLEGEDGYTF.

This chain links TRBV5-1 with TRBJ2-6; D remains ambiguous. This CDR3 region has 15 residues. V was cut by 2 bases and J by 4 bases, with 10 bases left in between. Germline V CDR1 and CDR2: SGHRS, YFSETQ. CDR3 residues: CASSFPQTGANVLTF. For the CDR3, the DNA is TGCGCCAGCAGCTTTCCCCAAACAGGGGCCAACGTCCTGACTTTC. The full variable domain, its missing parts supplied by reference TRBV5-1 and TRBJ2-6, is KAGVTQTPRYLIKTRGQQVTLSCSPISGHRSVSWYQQTPGQGLQFLFEYFSETQRNKGNFPGRFSGRQFSNSRSEMNVSTLELGDSALYLCASSFPQTGANVLTFGAGSRLTVL.

This clone appeared once. This rearrangement joins TRBV10-2 to TRBJ2-7; TRBD1 aligns across 9 bases. This CDR3 contains 14 residues. Germline V gene sequence: CDR1 WSHSY, CDR2 SAAADI. The ends lost 6 bases at V and 2 bases at J; junction bases unmatched: 5. The CDR3 sequence is CASRPGTGTYEQYF. CDR3 nucleotide sequence: TGCGCCAGCAGACCAGGGACAGGGACCTACGAGCAGTACTTC.

V usage is TRBV6-5 and J usage is TRBJ1-1; D not resolved. The length of the CDR3 is 13 residues. Germline V gives CDR1 MNHEY, CDR2 SVGAGI. V was trimmed by 5 bases and J by 1 base, leaving 8 bases between them. CDR3 DNA sequence: TGTGCCAGCAGTGACACACGGAACACTGAAGCTTTCTTT. It is translated as CASSDTRNTEAFF.

The chain is built from TRBV5-8 and TRBJ1-1; D call uncertain. Germline assignment: CDR1 SGHTS and CDR2 YDEGEE. V shed 1 base and J shed 2 bases, with 6 bases lying between them. The CDR3 totals 13 residues. The CDR3 spells CASSLFFNTEAFF. CDR3 sequence (DNA): TGTGCCAGCAGCTTGTTTTTTAACACTGAAGCTTTCTTT.

The chain couples TRBV2 to TRBJ2-5; tentatively, D is TRBD1 or TRBD2 (5 bases each). The CDR3 covers 15 residues. Trimming removed 8 bases from V and 4 bases from J, with 20 bases in between. Germline loops: CDR1 SNHLY, CDR2 FYNNEI. The CDR3 here is CASCRRDLGRETQYF. DNA for the CDR3: TGTGCCAGCTGCAGAAGGGACCTCGGAAGAGAGACCCAGTACTTC.

This sequence joins TRBV6-5 and TRBJ2-5, with D possibly being TRBD2 (5 bases). V lost 6 bases and J 2 bases, leaving 10 bases between the germline ends. From germline, CDR1 is MNHEY and CDR2 SVGAGI. This CDR3 region has 13 residues. CDR3 sequence (DNA): TGTGCCAGCAGCCGGGGTAGGCAAGAGACCCAGTACTTC. Its protein is CASSRGRQETQYF.

This clone has only a few counts. The chain has TRBV2 and TRBJ1-6, with TRBD1 as a possible D gene (5 bases). The V end was cut by 5 bases, the J end by 2 bases, with 10 bases between. This CDR3 spans 15 amino acids. Germline V gene data show CDR1 as SNHLY and CDR2 as FYNNEI. In nucleotides, the CDR3 is TGTGCCAGCAGTTCCGGGACGGCCTATAATTCACCCCTCCACTTT. It specifies CASSSGTAYNSPLHF. The full variable domain, completed using reference TRBV2 and TRBJ1-6, is EPEVTQTPSHQVTQMGQEVILRCVPISNHLYFYWYRQILGQKVEFLVSFYNNEISEKSEIFDDQFSVERPDGSNFTLKIRSTKLEDSAMYFCASSSGTAYNSPLHFGNGTRLTVT.

The chain combines TRBV6-5 with TRBJ2-1; D unresolved. The germline V and J ends were trimmed by 4 bases and 11 bases, with 12 bases remaining between them. The CDR3 runs 12 residues. CDR1 and CDR2 from the germline V gene are MNHEY and SVGAGI. The CDR3 reads CASSSQALKQFF. The CDR3 bases are TGTGCCAGCAGTTCCCAGGCTTTGAAGCAGTTCTTC.

This clone has just a few counts. This chain connects TRBV7-9 to TRBJ1-1; D is unresolved. CDR3 size: 14 residues. V was cut by 0 bases and J by 5 bases, with 10 bases left in between. Germline CDR1 SEHNR, CDR2 FQNEAQ (reference sequence). CDR3 amino acids: CASSLALGPTEAFF. The CDR3 DNA follows: TGTGCCAGCAGCTTAGCCCTTGGGCCGACTGAAGCTTTCTTT.

The genes are TRBV4-2 and TRBJ2-7; 9 bases are shared with TRBD2. Germline V gives CDR1 LGHNA, CDR2 YNFKEQ. The V and J ends lost 2 bases and 2 bases, in that order; junction bases with no gene match: 13. The CDR3 covers 18 residues. CDR3 coding DNA: TGTGCCAGCAGCCAATCGGGTAGCGGGGGTTCCCGGACCTACGAGCAGTACTTC. Protein: CASSQSGSGGSRTYEQYF.

This CDR3 reads CASTPRGWTEAFF. For the CDR3, the DNA is TGTGCCAGCACCCCTAGGGGATGGACTGAAGCTTTCTTT. This chain uses TRBV11-3 with TRBJ1-1, with a weak D call TRBD1 (5 bases). The V end was cut by 7 bases, the J end by 5 bases, with 14 bases between. CDR1 is SGHNT and CDR2 is YENEEA in the germline V gene. This CDR3 has 13 residues.